Listed below are T cell receptor beta chains from one sample, sequenced in a study of regulatory T cells in long-lasting Graves disease. A single record per CDR3 protein comes from TCRdb applying MiXCR to the multiplex PCR reads. The sample contains roughly 500,000 distinct CDR3 sequences, about 15% of which appear only once. These data were also reused for a study on T cells in Graves' hyperthyroidism and ophthalmopathy.

Sequenced here: peripheral blood mononuclear cells (PBMCs), sampled at new diagnosis, from a patient treated with antithyroid drugs. The source of these receptors is a woman in her forties or fifties with Graves disease. Both conserved end residues are part of each CDR3. A D gene is named only where the DNA matches it firmly. Expanded clones get a size class; other rows say once, few or many, or leave the size out.

size	V	J	D	CDR3	DNA
many	TRBV2	TRBJ1-2	.	CANRTDNLNYGYTF	TGTGCCAACCGGACAGACAACCTTAACTATGGCTACACCTTC
.	TRBV7-2	TRBJ2-1	TRBD2	CASSLATSGRPNEQFF	TGTGCCAGCAGCTTAGCGACTAGCGGGAGGCCGAATGAGCAGTTCTTC
.	TRBV10-3	TRBJ2-3	.	CAISDRTGTDTQYF	TGTGCCATCAGTGACAGGACAGGCACAGATACGCAGTATTTT
few	TRBV19	TRBJ1-2	TRBD1	CASRPQTGHALYGYTF	TGTGCCAGTAGACCGCAGACAGGGCATGCACTCTATGGCTACACCTTC
few	TRBV3-1	TRBJ2-5	.	CASSTAAGSTQYF	TGTGCCAGCAGCACTGCTGCTGGGTCGACCCAGTACTTC
many	TRBV7-8	TRBJ2-1	TRBD2	CASSSLASGSVSYNEQFF	TGTGCCAGCAGCTCCCTCGCTAGCGGGAGTGTCTCCTACAATGAGCAGTTCTTC
many	TRBV6-2/TRBV6-3	TRBJ1-1	.	CASSYSTGNTEAFF	TGTGCCAGCAGTTACTCGACAGGGAACACTGAAGCTTTCTTT
many	TRBV7-3	TRBJ2-1	TRBD2	CASSPTGGGPYNEQFF	TGTGCCAGCAGCCCAACGGGGGGAGGGCCTTATAATGAGCAGTTCTTC
.	TRBV12-3/TRBV12-4	TRBJ2-7	.	CASSPRSWKSSYEQYF	TGTGCCAGCAGCCCCCGGAGTTGGAAGAGCTCCTACGAGCAGTACTTC
few	TRBV7-2	TRBJ2-2	.	CASTTQGWGAGELFF	TGTGCCAGCACCACCCAGGGCTGGGGAGCCGGGGAGCTGTTTTTT
.	TRBV11-2	TRBJ1-1	TRBD1	CASSSRRDRENTEAFF	TGTGCCAGCAGCTCTAGGAGGGACAGGGAGAACACTGAAGCTTTCTTT
many	TRBV14	TRBJ1-4	TRBD1	CASSRGTATNEKLFF	TGTGCCAGCAGCCGCGGGACAGCAACTAATGAAAAACTGTTTTTT
many	TRBV6-2/TRBV6-3	TRBJ2-1	.	CASGTGGTPNEQFF	TGTGCCAGTGGGACTGGCGGGACTCCCAATGAGCAGTTCTTC
many	TRBV28	TRBJ1-6	.	CASTTPDRKNSPLHF	TGTGCCAGCACCACCCCCGACAGGAAAAATTCACCCCTCCACTTT
many	TRBV27	TRBJ1-1	.	CASSLWAGVGTEAFF	TGTGCCAGCAGTTTATGGGCAGGGGTCGGCACTGAAGCTTTCTTT
.	TRBV29-1	TRBJ2-2	TRBD1	CSVSRGQSSNTGELFF	TGCAGCGTTTCCAGGGGGCAATCCTCGAACACCGGGGAGCTGTTTTTT
many	TRBV12-3/TRBV12-4	TRBJ1-2	.	CASSPVYGYTF	TGTGCCAGCAGTCCCGTTTACGGCTACACCTTC
many	TRBV7-2	TRBJ2-2	TRBD2	CASSLNPSGITGELFF	TGTGCCAGCAGCTTAAACCCTAGCGGGATAACCGGGGAGCTGTTTTTT
many	TRBV5-1	TRBJ2-3	TRBD1	CASYPGTGITDTQYF	TGCGCCAGTTATCCCGGGACAGGGATCACAGATACGCAGTATTTT
.	TRBV27	TRBJ2-7	TRBD2	CASSFRGRSKGNEQYF	TGTGCCAGCAGTTTTCGCGGGAGATCAAAGGGCAACGAGCAGTACTTC
many	TRBV5-1	TRBJ1-2	.	CASSLPGATYGYTF	TGCGCCAGCAGCTTGCCGGGGGCAACCTATGGCTACACCTTC
.	TRBV19	TRBJ2-2	TRBD2	CASGPLSTGTSGRFTGELFF	TGTGCCAGTGGGCCCTTAAGCACCGGGACTAGCGGGAGGTTCACCGGGGAGCTGTTTTTT
many	TRBV7-2	TRBJ1-1	TRBD1	CASSARGGYTEAFF	TGTGCCAGCAGTGCCAGGGGGGGGTACACTGAAGCTTTCTTT
many	TRBV6-9	TRBJ2-7	TRBD1	CASSSGQGGAYEQYF	TGTGCCAGCAGTTCGGGACAGGGGGGGGCCTACGAGCAGTACTTC
.	TRBV6-1	TRBJ1-2	.	CASSVAPLGGYTF	TGTGCCAGCAGTGTGGCACCTCTCGGGGGCTACACCTTC
many	TRBV10-3	TRBJ2-1	TRBD2	CAISESLAGSYNEQFF	TGTGCCATCAGTGAGTCACTAGCGGGATCCTACAATGAGCAGTTCTTC
many	TRBV2	TRBJ2-7	TRBD2	CASRREDYEQYF	TGTGCCAGCAGGCGGGAGGACTACGAGCAGTACTTC
many	TRBV20-1	TRBJ1-4	.	CSAREQGGWEKLFF	TGCAGTGCTAGAGAACAGGGAGGTTGGGAAAAACTGTTTTTT
few	TRBV19	TRBJ1-5	TRBD1	CASRQGASSNQPQHF	TGTGCCAGTAGACAGGGGGCTAGTAGCAATCAGCCCCAGCATTTT
few	TRBV20-1	TRBJ1-6	.	CSARGPLGAYNSPLHF	TGCAGTGCTAGAGGCCCCCTCGGAGCCTATAATTCACCCCTCCACTTT
many	TRBV3-1	TRBJ1-1	.	CASSQDGGLNTEAFF	TGTGCCAGCAGCCAAGATGGGGGGTTGAACACTGAAGCTTTCTTT
few	TRBV19	TRBJ2-2	.	CASMGRASTGELFF	TGTGCCAGTATGGGTAGGGCTTCTACCGGGGAGCTGTTTTTT
few	TRBV7-9	TRBJ2-7	.	CASSLGAGGKSREQYF	TGTGCCAGCAGCTTAGGCGCAGGGGGGAAAAGCCGCGAGCAGTACTTC
many	TRBV6-5	TRBJ1-1	.	CASSYSKAGTEAFF	TGTGCCAGCAGTTACTCGAAGGCGGGCACTGAAGCTTTCTTT
many	TRBV2	TRBJ2-1	TRBD1	CASSPPPGQGFRDEQFF	TGTGCCAGCAGTCCGCCCCCGGGACAGGGTTTTAGGGATGAGCAGTTCTTC
.	TRBV18	TRBJ1-4	TRBD1	CASSPRDSEKLFF	TGTGCCAGCTCACCAAGGGACAGCGAAAAACTGTTTTTT
.	TRBV24-1	TRBJ1-2	.	CATSYRVFDYGYTF	TGTGCCACCAGTTACAGGGTGTTCGACTATGGCTACACCTTC
few	TRBV20-1	TRBJ1-5	.	CSARDNGGNQPQHF	TGCAGTGCTAGAGACAATGGTGGCAATCAGCCCCAGCATTTT
many	TRBV20-1	TRBJ2-3	TRBD2	CSAGGLAGLVAYTDTQYF	TGCAGTGCCGGGGGGCTAGCGGGACTTGTCGCGTACACAGATACGCAGTATTTT
many	TRBV12-5	TRBJ2-3	TRBD2	CASGLAGLADTQYF	TGTGCTAGTGGTTTGGCGGGACTAGCGGATACGCAGTATTTT
.	TRBV5-1	TRBJ1-4	.	CASSLATQEHEKLFF	TGCGCCAGCAGCTTGGCCACCCAGGAGCATGAAAAACTGTTTTTT
.	TRBV24-1	TRBJ2-1	.	CATSDPSYNEQFF	TGTGCCACCAGTGATCCGTCCTACAATGAGCAGTTCTTC
many	TRBV6-1	TRBJ2-5	TRBD2	CASSELAGVRIAETQYF	TGTGCCAGCAGTGAACTAGCGGGAGTGAGGATAGCAGAGACCCAGTACTTC